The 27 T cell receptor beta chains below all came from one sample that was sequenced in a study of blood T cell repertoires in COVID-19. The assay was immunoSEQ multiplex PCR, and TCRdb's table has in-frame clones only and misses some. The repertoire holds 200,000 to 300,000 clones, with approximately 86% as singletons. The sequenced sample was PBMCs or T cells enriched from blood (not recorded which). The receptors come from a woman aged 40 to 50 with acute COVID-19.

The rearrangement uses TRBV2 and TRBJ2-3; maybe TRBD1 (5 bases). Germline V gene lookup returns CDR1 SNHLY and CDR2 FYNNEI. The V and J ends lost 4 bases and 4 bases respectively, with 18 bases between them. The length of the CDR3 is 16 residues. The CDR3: CASSVGWGLEADTQYF. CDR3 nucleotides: TGTGCCAGCAGTGTAGGGTGGGGCCTAGAGGCAGATACGCAGTATTTT.

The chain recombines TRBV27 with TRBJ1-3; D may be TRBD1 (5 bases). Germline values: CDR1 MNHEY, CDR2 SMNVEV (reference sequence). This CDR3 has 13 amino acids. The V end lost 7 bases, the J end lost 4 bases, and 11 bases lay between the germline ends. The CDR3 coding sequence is TGTGCCAGCACAGCAGGGTGGGGAAACACCATATATTTT. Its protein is CASTAGWGNTIYF.

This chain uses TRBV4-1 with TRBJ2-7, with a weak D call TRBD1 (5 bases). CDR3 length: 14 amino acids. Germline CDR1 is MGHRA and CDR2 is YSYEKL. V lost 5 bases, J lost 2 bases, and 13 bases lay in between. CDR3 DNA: TGCGCCAGCAGCAGGAGTGACAGTCCCTACGAGCAGTACTTC. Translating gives CASSRSDSPYEQYF.

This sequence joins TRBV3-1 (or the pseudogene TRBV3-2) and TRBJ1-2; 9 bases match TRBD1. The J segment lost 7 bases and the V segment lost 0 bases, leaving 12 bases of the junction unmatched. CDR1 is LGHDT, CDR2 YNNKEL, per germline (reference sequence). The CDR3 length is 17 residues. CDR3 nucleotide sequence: TGTGCCAGCAGCCAAGATGCGAGCGGACAGGGGTTATCTGGCTACACCTTC. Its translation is CASSQDASGQGLSGYTF.

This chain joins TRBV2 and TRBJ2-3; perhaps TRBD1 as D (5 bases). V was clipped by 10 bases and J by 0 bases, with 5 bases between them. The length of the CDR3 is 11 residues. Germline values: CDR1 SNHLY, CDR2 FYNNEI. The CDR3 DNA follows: TGTGCCACAGGGAGCACAGATACGCAGTATTTT. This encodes CATGSTDTQYF.

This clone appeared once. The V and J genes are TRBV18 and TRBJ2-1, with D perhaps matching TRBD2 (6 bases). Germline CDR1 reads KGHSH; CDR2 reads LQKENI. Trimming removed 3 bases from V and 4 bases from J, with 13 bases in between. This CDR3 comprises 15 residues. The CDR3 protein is CASSPSGGEYNEQFF. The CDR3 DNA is TGTGCCAGCTCACCCAGCGGAGGGGAGTACAATGAGCAGTTCTTC.

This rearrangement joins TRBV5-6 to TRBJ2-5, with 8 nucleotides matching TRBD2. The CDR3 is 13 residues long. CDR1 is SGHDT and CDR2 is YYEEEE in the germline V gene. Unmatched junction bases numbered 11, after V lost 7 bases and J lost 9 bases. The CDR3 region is CASFRRGEWAQYF. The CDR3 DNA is TGTGCCAGCTTCCGGCGGGGGGAGTGGGCCCAGTACTTC. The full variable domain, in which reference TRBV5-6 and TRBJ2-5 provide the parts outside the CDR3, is DAGVTQSPTHLIKTRGQQVTLRCSPKSGHDTVSWYQQALGQGPQFIFQYYEEEERQRGNFPDRFSGHQFPNYSSELNVNALLLGDSALYLCASFRRGEWAQYFGPGTRLLVL.

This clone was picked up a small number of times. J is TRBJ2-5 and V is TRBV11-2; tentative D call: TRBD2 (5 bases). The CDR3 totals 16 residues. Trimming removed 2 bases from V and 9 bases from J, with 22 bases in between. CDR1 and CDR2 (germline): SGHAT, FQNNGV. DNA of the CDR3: TGTGCCAGCAGCTTACGGGCCAGCGGAGAGATGATGGCCCAGTACTTC. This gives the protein CASSLRASGEMMAQYF.

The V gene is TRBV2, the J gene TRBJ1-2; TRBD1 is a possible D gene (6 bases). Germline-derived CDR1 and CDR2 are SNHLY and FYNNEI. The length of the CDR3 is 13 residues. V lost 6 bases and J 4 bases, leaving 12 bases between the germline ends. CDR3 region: CASRGRGAYGYTF. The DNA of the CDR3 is TGTGCCAGCAGGGGGAGGGGGGCCTATGGCTACACCTTC.

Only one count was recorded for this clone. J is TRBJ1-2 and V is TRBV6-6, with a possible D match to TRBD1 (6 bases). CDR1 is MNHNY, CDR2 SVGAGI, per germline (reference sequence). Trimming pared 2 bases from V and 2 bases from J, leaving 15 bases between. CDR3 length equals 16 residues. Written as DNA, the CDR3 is TGTGCCAGCAGTTACGCGGGAGGGGGTAAGAACTATGGCTACACCTTC. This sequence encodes CASSYAGGGKNYGYTF.

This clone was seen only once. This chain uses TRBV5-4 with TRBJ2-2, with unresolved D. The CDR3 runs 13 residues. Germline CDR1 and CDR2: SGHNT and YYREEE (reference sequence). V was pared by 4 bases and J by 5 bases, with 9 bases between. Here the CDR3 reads CASSLTQTGELFF. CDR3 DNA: TGTGCCAGCAGCCTCACACAGACCGGGGAGCTGTTTTTT.

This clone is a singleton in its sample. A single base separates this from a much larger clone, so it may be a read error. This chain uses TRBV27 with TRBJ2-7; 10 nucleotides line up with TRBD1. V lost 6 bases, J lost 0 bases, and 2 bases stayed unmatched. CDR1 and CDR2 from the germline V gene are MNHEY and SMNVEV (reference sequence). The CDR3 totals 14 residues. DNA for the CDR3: TGTGCCAGCAGGGGGACAGGGGTCTCCTACGAGCAGTACTTC. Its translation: CASRGTGVSYEQYF.

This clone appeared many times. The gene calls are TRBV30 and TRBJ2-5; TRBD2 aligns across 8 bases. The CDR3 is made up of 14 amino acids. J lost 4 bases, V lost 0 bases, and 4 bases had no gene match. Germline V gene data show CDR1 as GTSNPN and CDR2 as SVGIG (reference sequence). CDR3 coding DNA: TGTGCCTGGAGTGTCGGGGGGGCGAGAGAGACCCAGTACTTC. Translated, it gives CAWSVGGARETQYF.

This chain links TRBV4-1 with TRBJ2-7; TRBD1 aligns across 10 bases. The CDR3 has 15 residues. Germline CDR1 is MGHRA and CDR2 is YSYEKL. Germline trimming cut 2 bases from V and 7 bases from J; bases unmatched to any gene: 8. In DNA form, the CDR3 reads TGCGCCAGCAGCCAAACCTCCGGGACAGGGGTAGAGCAGTACTTC. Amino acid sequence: CASSQTSGTGVEQYF.

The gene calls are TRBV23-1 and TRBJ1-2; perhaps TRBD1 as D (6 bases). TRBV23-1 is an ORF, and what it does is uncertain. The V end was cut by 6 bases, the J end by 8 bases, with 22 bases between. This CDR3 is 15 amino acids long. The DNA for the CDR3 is TGCGCCAGCAGGGGTACAAGGGGGAGACCCTACGGCTACACCTTC. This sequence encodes CASRGTRGRPYGYTF.

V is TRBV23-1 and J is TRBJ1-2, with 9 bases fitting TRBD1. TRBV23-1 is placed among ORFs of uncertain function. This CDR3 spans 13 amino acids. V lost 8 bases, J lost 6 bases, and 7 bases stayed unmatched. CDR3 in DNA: TGCGCCAGCGGTGAGGGACAGGGCGATGGCTACACCTTC. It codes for CASGEGQGDGYTF.

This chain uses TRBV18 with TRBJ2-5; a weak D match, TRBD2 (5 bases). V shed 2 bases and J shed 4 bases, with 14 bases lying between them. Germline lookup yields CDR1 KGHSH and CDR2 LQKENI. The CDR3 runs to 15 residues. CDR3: CASSPFFGEGETQYF. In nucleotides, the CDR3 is TGTGCCAGCTCACCATTTTTCGGGGAAGGAGAGACCCAGTACTTC.

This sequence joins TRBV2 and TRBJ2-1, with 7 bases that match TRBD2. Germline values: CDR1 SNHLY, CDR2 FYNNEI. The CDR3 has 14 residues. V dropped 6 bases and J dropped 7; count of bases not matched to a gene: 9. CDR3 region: CASRAGRVGNEQFF. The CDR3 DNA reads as TGTGCCAGCAGAGCGGGACGCGTGGGGAATGAGCAGTTCTTC.

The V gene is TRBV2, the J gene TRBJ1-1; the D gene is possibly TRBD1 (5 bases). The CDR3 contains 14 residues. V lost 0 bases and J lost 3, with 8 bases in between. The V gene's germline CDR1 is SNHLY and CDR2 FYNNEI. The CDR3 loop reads CASSEAPTDTEAFF. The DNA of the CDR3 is TGTGCCAGCAGTGAAGCGCCGACAGACACTGAAGCTTTCTTT.

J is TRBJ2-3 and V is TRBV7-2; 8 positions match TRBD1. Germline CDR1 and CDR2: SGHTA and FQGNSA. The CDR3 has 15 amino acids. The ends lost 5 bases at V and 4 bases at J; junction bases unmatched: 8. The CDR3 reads CASSIRGQVSDTQYF. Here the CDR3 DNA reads TGTGCCAGCAGCATTAGGGGACAGGTTTCAGATACGCAGTATTTT.

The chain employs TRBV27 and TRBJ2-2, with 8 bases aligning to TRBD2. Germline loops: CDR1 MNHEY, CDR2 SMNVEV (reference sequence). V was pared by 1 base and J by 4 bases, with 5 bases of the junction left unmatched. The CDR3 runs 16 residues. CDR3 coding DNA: TGTGCCAGCAGTTTATTTGGCCTAGCGGGCACCGGGGAGCTGTTTTTT. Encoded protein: CASSLFGLAGTGELFF.

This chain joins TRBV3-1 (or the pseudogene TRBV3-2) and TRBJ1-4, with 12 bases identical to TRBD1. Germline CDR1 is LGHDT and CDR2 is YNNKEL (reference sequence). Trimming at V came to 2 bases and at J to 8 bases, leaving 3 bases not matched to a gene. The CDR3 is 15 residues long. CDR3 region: CASSQRGQGAEKLFF. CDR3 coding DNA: TGTGCCAGCAGCCAACGGGGACAGGGGGCGGAAAAACTGTTTTTT.

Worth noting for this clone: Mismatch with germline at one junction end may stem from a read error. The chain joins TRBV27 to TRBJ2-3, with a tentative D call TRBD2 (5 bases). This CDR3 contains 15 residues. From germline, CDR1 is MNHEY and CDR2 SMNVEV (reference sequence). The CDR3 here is CASKRATFSTDTQYF. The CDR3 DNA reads TGTGCAAGCAAGAGGGCGACTTTTAGCACAGATACGCAGTATTTT.

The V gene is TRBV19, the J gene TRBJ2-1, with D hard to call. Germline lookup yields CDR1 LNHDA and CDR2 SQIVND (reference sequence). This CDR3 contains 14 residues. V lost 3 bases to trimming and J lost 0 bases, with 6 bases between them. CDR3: CASSIHSSYNEQFF. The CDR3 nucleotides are TGTGCCAGTAGTATTCACAGCTCCTACAATGAGCAGTTCTTC.

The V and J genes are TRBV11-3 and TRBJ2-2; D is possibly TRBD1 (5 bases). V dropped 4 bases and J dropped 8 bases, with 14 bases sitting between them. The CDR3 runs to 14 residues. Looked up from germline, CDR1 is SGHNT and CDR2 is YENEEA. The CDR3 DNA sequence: TGTGCCAGCAGCTCCCAGAACAGGTGGGGGGAGCTGTTTTTT. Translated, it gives CASSSQNRWGELFF. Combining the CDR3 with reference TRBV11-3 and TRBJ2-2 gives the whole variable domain EAGVVQSPRYKIIEKKQPVAFWCNPISGHNTLYWYLQNLGQGPELLIRYENEEAVDDSQLPKDRFSAERLKGVDSTLKIQPAELGDSAVYLCASSSQNRWGELFFGEGSRLTVL.

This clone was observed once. CDR3 DNA sequence: TGTGCCAGCAGTCCGGACAGGGCCGTCAATCAGCCCCAGCATTTT. Amino acid sequence: CASSPDRAVNQPQHF. V usage is TRBV2 and J usage is TRBJ1-5; TRBD1 aligns across 8 bases. The CDR3 consists of 15 residues. The junction had 6 bases not matched to a gene; V was cut back by 5 bases and J by 3 bases. Germline lookup yields CDR1 SNHLY and CDR2 FYNNEI. The full variable domain, in which reference TRBV2 and TRBJ1-5 provide the parts outside the CDR3, is EPEVTQTPSHQVTQMGQEVILRCVPISNHLYFYWYRQILGQKVEFLVSFYNNEISEKSEIFDDQFSVERPDGSNFTLKIRSTKLEDSAMYFCASSPDRAVNQPQHFGDGTRLSIL.

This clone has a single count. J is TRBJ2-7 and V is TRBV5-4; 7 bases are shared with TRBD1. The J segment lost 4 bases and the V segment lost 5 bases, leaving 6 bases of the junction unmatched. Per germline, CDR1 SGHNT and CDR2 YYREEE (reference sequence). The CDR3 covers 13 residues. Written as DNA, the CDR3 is TGTGCCAGCAGACAGGGGTCCGGGTACGAGCAGTACTTC. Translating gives CASRQGSGYEQYF.